This passage covers 4 T cell receptor beta chains from one sample sequenced in a study of blood T cell repertoires in COVID-19. Only in-frame clones appear in the TCRdb table, and some are missing; sequencing was by immunoSEQ multiplex PCR. The table lists 45,000 to 55,000 clones, 84% of them singletons. The sequencing input was peripheral blood. The receptors shown here come from a man aged 45-65 years with acute or convalescent COVID-19.

This chain links TRBV14 with TRBJ2-5; 11 nucleotides align to TRBD2. Trimming cost V 0 bases and J 7 bases; bases outside gene matches: 4. This CDR3 contains 15 residues. CDR1 is SGHDN, CDR2 FVKESK, per germline. The CDR3 is CASSQDPLAGGTQYF. For the CDR3, the DNA is TGTGCCAGCAGCCAAGACCCCCTAGCGGGGGGGACCCAGTACTTC. The variable domain in full, completed from reference TRBV14 and TRBJ2-5, reads EAGVTQFPSHSVIEKGQTVTLRCDPISGHDNLYWYRRVMGKEIKFLLHFVKESKQDESGMPNNRFLAERTGGTYSTLKVQPAELEDSGVYFCASSQDPLAGGTQYFGPGTRLLVL.

J is TRBJ2-1 and V is TRBV4-1; 12 bases are shared with TRBD2. Germline V gene sequence: CDR1 MGHRA, CDR2 YSYEKL. The CDR3 spans 18 residues. The junction had 11 bases not matched to a gene; V was cut back by 0 bases and J by 8 bases. CDR3 region: CASSQDGKRLAGVDEQFF. The CDR3 bases are TGCGCCAGCAGCCAAGATGGGAAGCGACTAGCGGGGGTCGATGAGCAGTTCTTC.

The J gene is TRBJ2-2, the V gene TRBV7-9; TRBD1 matches 9 bases. The junction had 12 bases not matched to a gene; V was cut back by 7 bases and J by 6 bases. The CDR3 runs 16 residues. In germline, CDR1 is SEHNR, CDR2 FQNEAQ (reference sequence). The CDR3 bases are TGTGCCAGCACCCCCACAGGGGGCGATAGCGCCGGGGAGCTGTTTTTT. Amino acids: CASTPTGGDSAGELFF.

The rearrangement links TRBV3-1 (or the pseudogene TRBV3-2) to TRBJ2-1, with TRBD2 matching 16 bases. V was pared by 4 bases and J by 8 bases, with 2 bases of the junction left unmatched. The V gene's germline CDR1 is LGHDT and CDR2 YNNKEL (reference sequence). The CDR3 has 15 amino acids. CDR3 sequence (DNA): TGTGCCAGCAGCCCGGGACTAGCGGGAGGGGATGAGCAGTTCTTC. Its protein product is CASSPGLAGGDEQFF.